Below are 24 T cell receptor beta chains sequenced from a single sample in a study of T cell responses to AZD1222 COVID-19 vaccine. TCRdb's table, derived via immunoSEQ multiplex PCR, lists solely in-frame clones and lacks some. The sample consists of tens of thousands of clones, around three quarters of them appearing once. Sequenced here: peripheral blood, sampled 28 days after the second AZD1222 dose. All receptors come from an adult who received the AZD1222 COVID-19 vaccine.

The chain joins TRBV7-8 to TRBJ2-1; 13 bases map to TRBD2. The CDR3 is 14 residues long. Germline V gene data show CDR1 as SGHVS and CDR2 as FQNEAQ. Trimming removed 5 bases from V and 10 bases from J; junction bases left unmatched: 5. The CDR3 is CASSRLAGGREQFF. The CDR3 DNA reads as TGTGCCAGCAGCAGACTAGCGGGAGGTCGAGAGCAGTTCTTC.

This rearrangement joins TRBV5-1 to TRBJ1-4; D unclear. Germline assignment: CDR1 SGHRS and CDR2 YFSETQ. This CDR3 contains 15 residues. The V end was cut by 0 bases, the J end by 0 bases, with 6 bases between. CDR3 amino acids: CASSLVGTTNEKLFF. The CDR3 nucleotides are TGCGCCAGCAGCTTGGTCGGGACAACTAATGAAAAACTGTTTTTT.

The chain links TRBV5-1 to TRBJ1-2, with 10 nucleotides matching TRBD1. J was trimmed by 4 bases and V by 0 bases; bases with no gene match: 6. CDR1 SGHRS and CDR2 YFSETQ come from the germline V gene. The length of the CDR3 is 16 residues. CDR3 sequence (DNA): TGCGCCAGCAGCTTGGCGACGGGACAGGGGATCTATGGCTACACCTTC. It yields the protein CASSLATGQGIYGYTF.

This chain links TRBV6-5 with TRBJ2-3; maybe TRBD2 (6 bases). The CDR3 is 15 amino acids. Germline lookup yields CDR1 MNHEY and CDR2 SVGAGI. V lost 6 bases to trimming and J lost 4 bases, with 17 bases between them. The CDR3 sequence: CASRIRAGSADTQYF. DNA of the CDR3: TGTGCCAGCAGAATCAGGGCGGGATCCGCAGATACGCAGTATTTT.

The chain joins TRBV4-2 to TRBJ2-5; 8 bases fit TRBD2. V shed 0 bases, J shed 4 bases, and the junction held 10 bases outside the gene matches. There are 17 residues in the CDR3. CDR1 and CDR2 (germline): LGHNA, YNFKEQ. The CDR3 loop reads CASSQDVGAGGIETQYF. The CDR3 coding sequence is TGTGCCAGCAGCCAAGATGTAGGCGCGGGAGGCATAGAGACCCAGTACTTC.

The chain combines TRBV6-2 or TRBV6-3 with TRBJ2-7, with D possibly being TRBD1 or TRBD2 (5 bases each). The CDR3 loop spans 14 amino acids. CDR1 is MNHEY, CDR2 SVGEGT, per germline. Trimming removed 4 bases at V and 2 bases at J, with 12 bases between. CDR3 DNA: TGTGCCAGCAGTTCCCGGAGAGGGGCCTACGAGCAGTACTTC. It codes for CASSSRRGAYEQYF.

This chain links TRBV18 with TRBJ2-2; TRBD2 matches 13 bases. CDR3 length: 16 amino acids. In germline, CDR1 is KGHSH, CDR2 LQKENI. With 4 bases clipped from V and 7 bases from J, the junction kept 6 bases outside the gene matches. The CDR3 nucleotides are TGTGCCAGCTCACGTGGACTAGCGGGAGATGGCGGGGAGCTGTTTTTT. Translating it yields CASSRGLAGDGGELFF.

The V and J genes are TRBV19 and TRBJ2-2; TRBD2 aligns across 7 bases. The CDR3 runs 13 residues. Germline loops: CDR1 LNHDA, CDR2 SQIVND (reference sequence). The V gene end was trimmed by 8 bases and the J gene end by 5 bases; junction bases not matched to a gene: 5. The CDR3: CASETGGTGELFF. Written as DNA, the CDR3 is TGTGCCAGTGAGACCGGGGGGACCGGGGAGCTGTTTTTT.

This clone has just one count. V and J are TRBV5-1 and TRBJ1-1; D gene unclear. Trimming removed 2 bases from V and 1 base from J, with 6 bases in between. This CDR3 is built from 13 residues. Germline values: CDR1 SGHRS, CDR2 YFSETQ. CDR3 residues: CASSFDWNTEAFF. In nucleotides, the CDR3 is TGCGCCAGCAGCTTTGACTGGAACACTGAAGCTTTCTTT. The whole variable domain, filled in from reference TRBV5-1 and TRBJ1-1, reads KAGVTQTPRYLIKTRGQQVTLSCSPISGHRSVSWYQQTPGQGLQFLFEYFSETQRNKGNFPGRFSGRQFSNSRSEMNVSTLELGDSALYLCASSFDWNTEAFFGQGTRLTVV.

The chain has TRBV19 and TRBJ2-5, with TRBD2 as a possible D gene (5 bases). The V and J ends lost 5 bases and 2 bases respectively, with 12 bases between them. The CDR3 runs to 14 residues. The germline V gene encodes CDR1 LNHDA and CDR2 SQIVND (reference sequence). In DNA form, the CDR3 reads TGTGCCAGTAGTGAAGGACTCCTGCAAGAGACCCAGTACTTC. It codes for CASSEGLLQETQYF.

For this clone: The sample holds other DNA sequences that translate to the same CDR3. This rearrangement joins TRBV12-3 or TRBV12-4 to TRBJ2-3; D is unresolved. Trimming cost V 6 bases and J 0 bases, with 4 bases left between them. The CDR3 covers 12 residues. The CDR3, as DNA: TGTGCCAGCAGCCTGAGCACAGATACGCAGTATTTT. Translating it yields CASSLSTDTQYF.

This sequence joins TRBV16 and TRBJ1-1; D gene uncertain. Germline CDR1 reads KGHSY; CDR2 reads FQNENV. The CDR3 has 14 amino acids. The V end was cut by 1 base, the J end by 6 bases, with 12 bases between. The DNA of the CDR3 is TGTGCCAGCAGCCAATTGGGCAGTAGCGCTGAAGCTTTCTTT. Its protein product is CASSQLGSSAEAFF.

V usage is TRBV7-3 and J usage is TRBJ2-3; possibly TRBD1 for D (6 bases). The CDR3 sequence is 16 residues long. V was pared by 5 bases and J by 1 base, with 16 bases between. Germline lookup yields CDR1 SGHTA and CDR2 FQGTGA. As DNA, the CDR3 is TGTGCCAGCAGCCCCCAGGGGCCACGGGGCACAGATACGCAGTATTTT. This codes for CASSPQGPRGTDTQYF.

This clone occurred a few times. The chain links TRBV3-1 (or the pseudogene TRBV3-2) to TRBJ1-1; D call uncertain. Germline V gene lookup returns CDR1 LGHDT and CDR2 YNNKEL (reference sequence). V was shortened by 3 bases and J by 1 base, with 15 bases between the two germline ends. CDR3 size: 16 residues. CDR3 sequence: CASSHSSARPNTEAFF. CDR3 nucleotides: TGTGCCAGCAGCCATAGCTCCGCCAGACCGAACACTGAAGCTTTCTTT.

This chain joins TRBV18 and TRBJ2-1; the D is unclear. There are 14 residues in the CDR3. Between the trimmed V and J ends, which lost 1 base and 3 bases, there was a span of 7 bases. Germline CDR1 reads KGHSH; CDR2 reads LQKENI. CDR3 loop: CASSPQGSYNEQFF. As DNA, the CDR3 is TGTGCCAGCTCACCACAAGGCAGCTACAATGAGCAGTTCTTC. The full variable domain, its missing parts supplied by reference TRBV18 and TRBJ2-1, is NAGVMQNPRHLVRRRGQEARLRCSPMKGHSHVYWYRQLPEEGLKFMVYLQKENIIDESGMPKERFSAEFPKEGPSILRIQQVVRGDSAAYFCASSPQGSYNEQFFGPGTRLTVL.

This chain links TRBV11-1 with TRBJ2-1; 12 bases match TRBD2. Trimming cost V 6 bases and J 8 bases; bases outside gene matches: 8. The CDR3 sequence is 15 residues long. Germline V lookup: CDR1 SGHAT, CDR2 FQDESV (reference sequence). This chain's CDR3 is CASSSGTSGFDEQFF. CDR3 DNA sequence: TGTGCCAGCAGTTCCGGGACTAGCGGGTTTGATGAGCAGTTCTTC. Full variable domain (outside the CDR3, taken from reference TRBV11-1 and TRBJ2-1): EAEVAQSPRYKITEKSQAVAFWCDPISGHATLYWYRQILGQGPELLVQFQDESVVDDSQLPKDRFSAERLKGVDSTLKIQPAELGDSAMYLCASSSGTSGFDEQFFGPGTRLTVL.

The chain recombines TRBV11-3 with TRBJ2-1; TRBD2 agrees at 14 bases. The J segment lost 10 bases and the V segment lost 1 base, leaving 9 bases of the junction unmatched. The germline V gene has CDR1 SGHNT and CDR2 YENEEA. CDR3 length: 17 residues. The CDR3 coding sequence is TGTGCCAGCAGCTTAGGGCCGGGACTAGCGGGGGAGGGAGAGCAGTTCTTC. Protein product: CASSLGPGLAGEGEQFF.

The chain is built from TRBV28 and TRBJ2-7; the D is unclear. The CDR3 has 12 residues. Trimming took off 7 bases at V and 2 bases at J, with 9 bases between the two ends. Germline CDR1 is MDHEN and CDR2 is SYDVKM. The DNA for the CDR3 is TGTGCCAGCAACCTAGACACCTACGAGCAGTACTTC. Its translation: CASNLDTYEQYF.

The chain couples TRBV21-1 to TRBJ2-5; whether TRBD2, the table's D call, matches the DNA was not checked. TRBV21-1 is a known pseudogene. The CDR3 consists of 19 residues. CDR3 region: CASSKVPGWKRGEGETQYF. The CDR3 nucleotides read TGTGCCAGCAGCAAAGTACCAGGGTGGAAGCGGGGGGAGGGAGAGACCCAGTACTTC.

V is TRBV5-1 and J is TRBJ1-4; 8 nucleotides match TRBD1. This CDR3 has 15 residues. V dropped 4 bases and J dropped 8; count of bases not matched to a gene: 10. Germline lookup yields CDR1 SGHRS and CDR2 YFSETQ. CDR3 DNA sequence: TGCGCCAGCAGCCGCGCAGGGGGCGCAGGGGAAAAACTGTTTTTT. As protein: CASSRAGGAGEKLFF.

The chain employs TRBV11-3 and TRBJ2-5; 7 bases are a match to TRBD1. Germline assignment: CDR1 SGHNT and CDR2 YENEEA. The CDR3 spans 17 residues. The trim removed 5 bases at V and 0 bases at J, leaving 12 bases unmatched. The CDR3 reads CASSPGGSLWYQETQYF. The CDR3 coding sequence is TGTGCCAGCAGCCCAGGGGGAAGCCTATGGTACCAAGAGACCCAGTACTTC.

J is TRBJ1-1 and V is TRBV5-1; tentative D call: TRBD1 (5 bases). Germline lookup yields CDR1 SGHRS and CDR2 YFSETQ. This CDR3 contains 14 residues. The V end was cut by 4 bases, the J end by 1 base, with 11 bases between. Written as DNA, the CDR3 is TGCGCCAGCAGCGCCTTTGGGGGGAACACTGAAGCTTTCTTT. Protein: CASSAFGGNTEAFF.

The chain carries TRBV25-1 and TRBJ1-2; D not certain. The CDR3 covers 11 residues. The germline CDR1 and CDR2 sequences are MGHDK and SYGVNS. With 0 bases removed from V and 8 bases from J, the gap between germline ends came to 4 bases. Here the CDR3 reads CASSEYRGYTF. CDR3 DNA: TGTGCCAGCAGTGAATACCGGGGCTACACCTTC.

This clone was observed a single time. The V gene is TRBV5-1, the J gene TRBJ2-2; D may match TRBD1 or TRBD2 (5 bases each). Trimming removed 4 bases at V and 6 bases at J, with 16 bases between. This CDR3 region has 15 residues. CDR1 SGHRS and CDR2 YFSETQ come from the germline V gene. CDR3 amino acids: CASSGSTGGPGELFF. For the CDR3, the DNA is TGCGCCAGCAGCGGAAGTACTGGGGGTCCCGGGGAGCTGTTTTTT. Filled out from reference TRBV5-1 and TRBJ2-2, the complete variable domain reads KAGVTQTPRYLIKTRGQQVTLSCSPISGHRSVSWYQQTPGQGLQFLFEYFSETQRNKGNFPGRFSGRQFSNSRSEMNVSTLELGDSALYLCASSGSTGGPGELFFGEGSRLTVL.